Presented here are 27 T cell receptor beta chains from one specimen sequenced in a study of blood T cell repertoires in COVID-19. Profiling relied on immunoSEQ multiplex PCR, and the TCRdb table lists in-frame clones only, not all of them. The sample has 45,000 or so clones; about nine tenths are singletons. The sequenced sample was peripheral blood. Source of these receptors: a woman of 80 years or more in a cohort sampled during active or convalescent COVID-19.

V and J are TRBV6-5 and TRBJ2-7; a weak D match, TRBD2 (6 bases). The CDR3 covers 13 residues. Trimming pared 6 bases from V and 9 bases from J, leaving 18 bases between. Germline CDR1 MNHEY, CDR2 SVGAGI. The CDR3 DNA sequence: TGTGCCAGCAGCCGACGCGGGGAAAGGGGGCAGTACTTC. Its protein is CASSRRGERGQYF.

V usage is TRBV4-3 and J usage is TRBJ1-3; D perhaps matches TRBD1 (5 bases). Trimming took off 0 bases at V and 2 bases at J, with 17 bases between the two ends. CDR1 and CDR2 (germline): LGHNA, YSLEER. The CDR3 contains 18 residues. The CDR3 here is CASSQDLPSGGTGNTIYF. In nucleotides, the CDR3 is TGCGCCAGCAGCCAAGATCTCCCCTCGGGGGGGACTGGAAACACCATATATTTT.

This sequence joins TRBV2 and TRBJ2-1; 10 bases agree with TRBD1. The V segment lost 2 bases and the J segment 4 bases; nucleotides outside the gene matches: 2. The CDR3 has 15 residues. CDR1 is SNHLY, CDR2 FYNNEI, per germline. In DNA form, the CDR3 reads TGTGCCAGCAGTGAAAGGACAGGGGGGTACAATGAGCAGTTCTTC. This encodes CASSERTGGYNEQFF.

This clone was recorded only once. The chain links TRBV5-6 to TRBJ2-7; TRBD2 might be the D (5 bases). Germline CDR1 reads SGHDT; CDR2 reads YYEEEE. Trimming removed 3 bases from V and 4 bases from J, with 20 bases in between. This CDR3 contains 16 residues. The CDR3 sequence: CASSSGSPWSTYEQYF. The DNA for the CDR3 is TGTGCCAGCAGCTCGGGATCGCCATGGTCCACTTACGAGCAGTACTTC.

By share of the sample, this clone is medium-sized. The V and J genes are TRBV15 and TRBJ1-2; TRBD1 matches 8 bases. V gave up 1 base and J gave up 0 bases; unmatched junction bases: 1. The CDR3 runs to 15 residues. CDR1 LNHNV and CDR2 YYDKDF come from the germline V gene (reference sequence). CDR3 protein: CATSRAGGANYGYTF. CDR3 sequence (DNA): TGTGCCACCAGCAGAGCAGGGGGCGCTAACTATGGCTACACCTTC.

The chain couples TRBV3-1 (or the pseudogene TRBV3-2) to TRBJ2-1; 8 nucleotides match TRBD2. This CDR3 has 13 residues. The V and J ends lost 5 bases and 10 bases, in that order; junction bases with no gene match: 7. The V gene's germline CDR1 is LGHDT and CDR2 YNNKEL (reference sequence). CDR3 sequence: CASSNRGGREQFF. DNA of the CDR3: TGTGCCAGCAGCAACCGGGGCGGGAGGGAGCAGTTCTTC.

The chain employs TRBV2 and TRBJ2-6; 10 bases map to TRBD1. Germline CDR1 reads SNHLY; CDR2 reads FYNNEI. Trimming took 4 bases from V and 2 from J; bases not matched to a gene: 5. The CDR3 loop spans 17 amino acids. The CDR3 nucleotides read TGTGCCAGCAGTGGGGACAGGGGAGTTACTGGGGCCAACGTCCTGACTTTC. This gives the protein CASSGDRGVTGANVLTF. The entire variable domain, with the rest obtained from reference TRBV2 and TRBJ2-6, is as follows: EPEVTQTPSHQVTQMGQEVILRCVPISNHLYFYWYRQILGQKVEFLVSFYNNEISEKSEIFDDQFSVERPDGSNFTLKIRSTKLEDSAMYFCASSGDRGVTGANVLTFGAGSRLTVL.

The rearrangement links TRBV7-2 to TRBJ2-7; 10 bases align to TRBD2. J gave up 3 bases and V 5 bases, and 7 bases lay outside the gene matches. CDR1 SGHTA and CDR2 FQGNSA come from the germline V gene. The CDR3 is 15 residues long. Written as DNA, the CDR3 is TGTGCCAGCAGCCCAAGCGGGAGGGACCTCTACGAGCAGTACTTC. It specifies CASSPSGRDLYEQYF.

The chain employs TRBV6-6 and TRBJ1-4; 9 bases are a match to TRBD1. V was clipped by 4 bases and J by 6 bases; unmatched bases: 9. There are 16 residues in the CDR3. Germline V gives CDR1 MNHNY, CDR2 SVGAGI (reference sequence). This CDR3 is CASSSPRDRVDEKLFF. The CDR3 nucleotides read TGTGCCAGCAGTTCACCGCGGGACAGGGTGGATGAAAAACTGTTTTTT.

The chain carries TRBV19 and TRBJ1-5, with 7 bases matching TRBD1. CDR1 is LNHDA, CDR2 SQIVND, per germline (reference sequence). This CDR3 has 15 amino acids. With V trimmed by 7 bases and J by 2 bases, 8 bases remained unmatched. CDR3 nucleotides: TGTGCCAGTATGGAGGGGGCGAGAGGCAATCAGCCCCAGCATTTT. Its translation: CASMEGARGNQPQHF.

V gene TRBV5-4 combines with J gene TRBJ1-5; tentatively, D is TRBD1 (5 bases). The V end was cut by 2 bases, the J end by 1 base, with 16 bases between. The germline CDR1 and CDR2 sequences are SGHNT and YYREEE (reference sequence). CDR3 length equals 17 residues. Written as DNA, the CDR3 is TGTGCCAGCAGCTTATATAGGGGAGGTGGCAGCAATCAGCCCCAGCATTTT. It translates to CASSLYRGGGSNQPQHF.

The chain uses TRBV7-2 and TRBJ1-3; D gene unclear. Germline CDR1 and CDR2: SGHTA and FQGNSA. The CDR3 is 14 amino acids. The ends were cut back, 3 bases at V and 0 bases at J, with 6 bases in the middle. This CDR3 is CASSFRFSGNTIYF. CDR3 DNA sequence: TGTGCCAGCAGCTTTCGGTTCTCTGGAAACACCATATATTTT.

This clone was detected a few times. The chain uses TRBV19 and TRBJ2-7, with 12 bases lining up with TRBD2. CDR1 and CDR2 (germline): LNHDA, SQIVND (reference sequence). V trimming: 4 bases; J trimming: 7 bases; junction bases outside the gene matches: 5. The CDR3 length is 14 residues. The CDR3 protein is CASSRFGTSGEQYF. In DNA form, the CDR3 reads TGTGCCAGTAGTAGATTCGGGACTAGCGGGGAGCAGTACTTC.

The V and J genes are TRBV12-3 or TRBV12-4 and TRBJ2-7, with D perhaps matching TRBD2 (5 bases). Trimming cost V 3 bases and J 3 bases, with 9 bases left between them. This CDR3 region has 13 residues. Here the CDR3 DNA reads TGTGCCAGCAGTTTCGGGAACCGCTACGAGCAGTACTTC. It specifies CASSFGNRYEQYF.

The V call is TRBV11-3, the J call TRBJ2-7; weak D call: TRBD1 (6 bases). CDR1 and CDR2 from the germline V gene are SGHNT and YENEEA. Trimming left V 2 bases short and J 3 bases short, with 8 bases between. CDR3 length: 13 residues. The CDR3 protein is CASSLRRGYEQYF. The CDR3 DNA reads as TGTGCCAGCAGCTTACGCAGGGGCTACGAGCAGTACTTC.

The chain is built from TRBV24-1 and TRBJ2-1; no definite D call. The CDR3 runs 16 residues. V gave up 2 bases and J gave up 0 bases, with 10 bases separating them. Looked up from germline, CDR1 is KGHDR and CDR2 is SFDVKD. The CDR3 here is CATSDSGFSSYNEQFF. CDR3 sequence (DNA): TGTGCCACCAGTGATTCCGGGTTTAGCTCCTACAATGAGCAGTTCTTC.

The chain recombines TRBV12-3 or TRBV12-4 with TRBJ1-1; D is undetermined. The CDR3 extends over 11 amino acids. Trimming removed 4 bases from V and 7 bases from J, with 7 bases in between. CDR3 protein: CASSSSIEAFF. The DNA of the CDR3 is TGTGCCAGCAGTTCATCTATTGAAGCTTTCTTT.

V and J are TRBV5-3 and TRBJ2-7, with 7 nucleotides matching TRBD1. TRBV5-3 is designated an ORF whose function remains uncertain. Unmatched junction bases numbered 14, after V lost 5 bases and J lost 3 bases. The CDR3 consists of 16 residues. CDR3 sequence reads: CARSGKGQVQLYEQYF. Written as DNA, the CDR3 is TGTGCCAGAAGTGGCAAAGGACAGGTTCAACTCTACGAGCAGTACTTC.

The chain carries TRBV14 and TRBJ1-1, with 8 bases lining up with TRBD1. The V segment lost 4 bases and the J segment 1 base; nucleotides outside the gene matches: 8. Germline-derived CDR1 and CDR2 are SGHDN and FVKESK. The CDR3 extends over 16 amino acids. The CDR3 loop reads CASSRLTGVGNTEAFF. DNA for the CDR3: TGTGCCAGCAGCCGTCTGACAGGGGTGGGGAACACTGAAGCTTTCTTT. Looking up the rest from reference TRBV14 and TRBJ1-1 gives the full variable domain: EAGVTQFPSHSVIEKGQTVTLRCDPISGHDNLYWYRRVMGKEIKFLLHFVKESKQDESGMPNNRFLAERTGGTYSTLKVQPAELEDSGVYFCASSRLTGVGNTEAFFGQGTRLTVV.

This clone was detected a few times. Other DNA sequences in this sample translate to the same CDR3. The chain uses TRBV19 and TRBJ2-2; D is undetermined. Germline V lookup: CDR1 LNHDA, CDR2 SQIVND (reference sequence). V was pared by 3 bases and J by 7 bases, with 9 bases between. This CDR3 region has 13 residues. The CDR3 DNA sequence: TGTGCCAGTAGTATCACTGTCGTCGGGGAGCTGTTTTTT. It yields the protein CASSITVVGELFF.

The chain links TRBV10-3 to TRBJ2-7; TRBD2 aligns across 7 bases. CDR3 length: 14 amino acids. Germline V gene data show CDR1 as ENHRY and CDR2 as SYGVKD. The trim removed 5 bases at V and 2 bases at J, leaving 6 bases unmatched. The CDR3: CAISRSGRAYEQYF. CDR3 in DNA: TGTGCCATCAGTAGATCAGGGAGGGCCTACGAGCAGTACTTC.

The chain couples TRBV24-1 to TRBJ2-2; 9 bases match TRBD2. Germline CDR1 KGHDR, CDR2 SFDVKD. V dropped 5 bases and J dropped 4; count of bases not matched to a gene: 13. This CDR3 comprises 18 residues. The DNA for the CDR3 is TGTGCCACCAGTGGGCCCACCGTGCGGGAGGGCTCCACCGGGGAGCTGTTTTTT. Its translation: CATSGPTVREGSTGELFF.

This clone was seen only a few times. This chain joins TRBV10-2 and TRBJ2-7; TRBD2 matches 12 bases. The CDR3 extends over 14 amino acids. The germline V gene has CDR1 WSHSY and CDR2 SAAADI. After removal of 6 bases from V and 3 bases from J, the junction contained 3 bases not matched to a gene. The CDR3 loop is CASSRLAGVYEQYF. The DNA for the CDR3 is TGCGCCAGCAGCCGACTAGCGGGAGTCTACGAGCAGTACTTC.

CDR3: CASSWGQGGNQPQHF. The CDR3 DNA reads TGTGCCAGCAGCTGGGGACAGGGGGGGAATCAGCCCCAGCATTTT. The chain employs TRBV5-5 and TRBJ1-5, with 11 bases identical to TRBD1. The CDR3 runs 15 residues. Looked up from germline, CDR1 is SGHKS and CDR2 is YYEKEE (reference sequence). After removal of 3 bases from V and 4 bases from J, the junction contained 3 bases not matched to a gene.

The V call is TRBV6-1, the J call TRBJ2-7, with D maybe TRBD2 (6 bases). Trimming removed 4 bases from V and 0 bases from J, with 16 bases in between. The germline V gene has CDR1 MNHNS and CDR2 SASEGT. The CDR3 has 16 amino acids. This CDR3 is CASSGTRDWVSYEQYF. The CDR3 region has the DNA TGTGCCAGCAGTGGAACCCGGGACTGGGTCTCCTACGAGCAGTACTTC.

There are many counts of this clone. Different DNA sequences within this sample yield the same CDR3. The chain recombines TRBV7-9 with TRBJ1-4; 9 nucleotides match TRBD1. Per the germline V gene, CDR1 is SEHNR and CDR2 is FQNEAQ (reference sequence). V shed 5 bases, J shed 8 bases, and the junction held 9 bases outside the gene matches. The CDR3 is made up of 15 amino acids. In DNA form, the CDR3 reads TGTGCCAGCAGCCCCGAACAGGGGGCAGGGGAAAAACTGTTTTTT. Protein product: CASSPEQGAGEKLFF.

The J gene is TRBJ2-1, the V gene TRBV6-6; TRBD1 agrees at 7 bases. CDR1 and CDR2 (germline): MNHNY, SVGAGI (reference sequence). The CDR3 extends over 14 amino acids. The V gene end was trimmed by 6 bases and the J gene end by 3 bases; junction bases not matched to a gene: 5. CDR3 in DNA: TGTGCCAGCAGCCTGGACAGGTTCTACAATGAGCAGTTCTTC. This sequence encodes CASSLDRFYNEQFF.